The source of this T cell receptor (beta chain) is a study of blood T cell repertoires in COVID-19. Study at large: PBMCs, B-cell-depleted T cells, or T cells provided the cDNA or gDNA that made up the material.

Produced via immunoSEQ multiplex PCR; TCRdb's table is partial and in-frame only. The sample records roughly 150,000 clones, 79% being singletons. A single count supports this clone. The germline CDR1 and CDR2 sequences are DFQATT and SNEGSKA (reference sequence). Trimming at V came to 3 bases and at J to 11 bases, leaving 13 bases not matched to a gene. This CDR3 region has 14 residues. While infection was still active, Seattle patients were enrolled and then followed longitudinally. Sequencing was performed on peripheral blood. The V gene is TRBV20-1, the J gene TRBJ1-1; 9 positions agree with TRBD1. The origin of this receptor is a woman in her sixties or seventies with COVID-19, enrolled during active disease. The CDR3 DNA reads as TGCAGTGCTAGTGGGACAGGGCACTTCGGAGGCGCTTTCTTT. It codes for CSASGTGHFGGAFF.